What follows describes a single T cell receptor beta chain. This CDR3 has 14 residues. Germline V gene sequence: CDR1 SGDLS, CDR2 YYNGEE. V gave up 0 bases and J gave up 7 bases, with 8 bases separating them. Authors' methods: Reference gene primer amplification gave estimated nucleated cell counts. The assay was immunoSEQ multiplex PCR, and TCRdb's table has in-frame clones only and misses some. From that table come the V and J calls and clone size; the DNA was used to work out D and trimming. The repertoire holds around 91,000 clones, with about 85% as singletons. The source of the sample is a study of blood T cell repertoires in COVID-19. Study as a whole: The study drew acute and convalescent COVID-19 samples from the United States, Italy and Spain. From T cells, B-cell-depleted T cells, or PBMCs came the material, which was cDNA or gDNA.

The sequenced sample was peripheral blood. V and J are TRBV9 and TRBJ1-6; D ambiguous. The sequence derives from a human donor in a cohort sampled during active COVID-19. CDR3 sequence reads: CASSVGQENSPLHF. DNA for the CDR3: TGTGCCAGCAGCGTAGGTCAGGAAAATTCACCCCTCCACTTT.